This is a list of T cell receptor beta chains from one sample in a study of blood T cell repertoires in COVID-19. Only in-frame clones appear in the TCRdb table, and some are missing; sequencing was by immunoSEQ multiplex PCR. There are about 120,000 clones in the sample; 70% to 90% occur only once, and roughly 1.2% lies in the top ten. Source material: peripheral blood. The source is a woman older than 75 with acute or convalescent COVID-19. Both conserved end residues are part of each CDR3.

v_gene: TRBV9; CDR3aa: CASSGTGLETQYF
v_gene: TRBV28; CDR3aa: CASSTNTIYF
v_gene: TRBV5-4; CDR3aa: CASSSDYRSYEQYF
v_gene: TRBV5-8; CDR3aa: CASSLRGRNTEAFF
v_gene: TRBV6-6; CDR3aa: CASRRTGNYGYTF
v_gene: TRBV29-1; CDR3aa: CSVEGTGAEYEQYF
v_gene: TRBV5-1; CDR3aa: CASSLGQGHTDTQYF
v_gene: TRBV6-2/TRBV6-3; CDR3aa: CASSLAGVSYNEQFF
v_gene: TRBV6-6; CDR3aa: CASNPVGTGSPLHF
v_gene: TRBV4-3; CDR3aa: CASSQDSGWGYGYTF
v_gene: TRBV6-5; CDR3aa: CAIGQRLFEKLFF
v_gene: TRBV4-3; CDR3aa: CASSPVGSGSDTQYF
v_gene: TRBV11-2; CDR3aa: CASSLQGIGGNTIYF
v_gene: TRBV7-9; CDR3aa: CASSAPGKWGTDTQYF